This passage covers 18 T cell receptor beta chains from one sample sequenced in a study. TCRdb fed the 5' RACE reads into MiXCR, producing one record per CDR3 protein. The repertoire holds some 12,000 distinct CDR3 sequences, with 40% to 55% as singletons. The material sequenced was tumor-infiltrating naive CD4+ T cells sorted from the breast tumor. Subset defined: naive CD4+ T cells, CD4+CD45RA+CD25-. The receptor source for this set is a female donor with breast cancer.

The rearrangement uses TRBV10-2 and TRBJ2-2; D is uncertain. V was trimmed by 10 bases and J by 6 bases, leaving 15 bases between them. The CDR3 runs to 13 residues. Looked up from germline, CDR1 is WSHSY and CDR2 is SAAADI. CDR3 nucleotides: TGCGCCACCGAAATAACTACCTCCGGGGAGCTGTTTTTT. Amino acid sequence: CATEITTSGELFF.

The chain couples TRBV15 to TRBJ2-3; 8 bases fit TRBD2. Germline trimming cut 0 bases from V and 4 bases from J; bases unmatched to any gene: 9. The length of the CDR3 is 17 residues. The germline V gene encodes CDR1 LNHNV and CDR2 YYDKDF (reference sequence). CDR3 protein: CATSRDQAGGRADTQYF. CDR3 coding DNA: TGTGCCACCAGCAGAGATCAGGCGGGAGGTCGCGCAGATACGCAGTATTTT.

In its sample, this clonotype was seen a few times. In DNA form, the CDR3 reads TGTGCCAGCAGCTTAGTCCAAGCCCGGGACAGCCTCTATGGCTACACCTTC. Residues: CASSLVQARDSLYGYTF. The V gene is TRBV7-8, the J gene TRBJ1-2; 7 bases match TRBD1. The CDR3 runs 17 residues. CDR1 is SGHVS, CDR2 FQNEAQ, per germline. The trim removed 1 base at V and 4 bases at J, leaving 12 bases unmatched.

The chain is built from TRBV6-2 or TRBV6-3 and TRBJ2-1; D remains ambiguous. CDR1 and CDR2 (germline): MNHEY, SVGEGT. This CDR3 spans 12 amino acids. With 6 bases removed from V and 5 bases from J, the gap between germline ends came to 8 bases. The CDR3 is CASSGPHNEQFF. The DNA for the CDR3 is TGTGCCAGCAGCGGACCACACAATGAGCAGTTCTTC.

By its share, this clonotype is medium-sized. The chain has TRBV6-2 or TRBV6-3 and TRBJ1-5, with 7 bases fitting TRBD1. CDR1 is MNHEY and CDR2 is SVGEGT in the germline V gene. This CDR3 contains 15 residues. V was clipped by 6 bases and J by 1 base; unmatched bases: 6. The CDR3 is CASSWGTDSNQPQHF. The CDR3 nucleotides read TGTGCCAGCAGCTGGGGGACAGACAGCAATCAGCCCCAGCATTTT.

The chain is built from TRBV7-9 and TRBJ2-6; TRBD1 might be the D (5 bases). CDR1 SEHNR and CDR2 FQNEAQ come from the germline V gene (reference sequence). The CDR3 consists of 18 residues. Deletions cut 8 bases from V and 4 bases from J, with 24 bases between. For the CDR3, the DNA is TGTGCCAGCCGAGAGGCCTCCAGGGCCAGGCTGGGGGCCAACGTCCTGACTTTC. This gives the protein CASREASRARLGANVLTF.

This clonotype occurred a few times. V is TRBV10-3 and J is TRBJ1-5; 10 positions agree with TRBD1. Unmatched junction bases numbered 4, after V lost 7 bases and J lost 4 bases. Germline loops: CDR1 ENHRY, CDR2 SYGVKD. This CDR3 has 14 amino acids. CDR3 amino acids: CAIKGTGDNQPQHF. CDR3 DNA: TGTGCCATCAAGGGGACAGGGGATAATCAGCCCCAGCATTTT.

The chain has TRBV7-2 and TRBJ2-1; D may be TRBD2 (6 bases). The CDR3 spans 16 residues. V was pared by 3 bases and J by 5 bases, with 17 bases between. Germline assignment: CDR1 SGHTA and CDR2 FQGNSA. DNA for the CDR3: TGTGCCAGCAGCTTCCTACCGGGACTTAGCAACAATGAGCAGTTCTTC. It is translated as CASSFLPGLSNNEQFF.

This chain links TRBV18 with TRBJ2-7; D is possibly TRBD2 (5 bases). This CDR3 is 14 amino acids long. Germline V gene sequence: CDR1 KGHSH, CDR2 LQKENI. Trimming cost V 2 bases and J 5 bases, with 13 bases left between them. The CDR3 region is CASSPTRSGNEQYF. CDR3 DNA: TGTGCCAGCTCACCAACTCGCAGCGGTAACGAGCAGTACTTC. The full variable domain, its missing parts supplied by reference TRBV18 and TRBJ2-7, is NAGVMQNPRHLVRRRGQEARLRCSPMKGHSHVYWYRQLPEEGLKFMVYLQKENIIDESGMPKERFSAEFPKEGPSILRIQQVVRGDSAAYFCASSPTRSGNEQYFGPGTRLTVT.

V usage is TRBV6-5 and J usage is TRBJ2-7; D gene ambiguous. This CDR3 contains 14 residues. Germline CDR1 reads MNHEY; CDR2 reads SVGAGI. Trimming took 7 bases from V and 2 from J, leaving 15 bases between them. The CDR3 coding sequence is TGTGCCAGCACTACCCCCGGGCGGCCCTACGAGCAGTACTTC. The encoded protein is CASTTPGRPYEQYF.

The genes are TRBV6-5 and TRBJ1-6; D might be TRBD1 (6 bases). This CDR3 is 18 amino acids long. CDR1 is MNHEY and CDR2 is SVGAGI in the germline V gene. Trimming shortened V by 0 bases and J by 4 bases, and 16 bases separated the two germline ends. The CDR3 loop is CASSYSFGGTTYNSPLHF. The CDR3 DNA reads as TGTGCCAGCAGTTACTCGTTCGGGGGGACAACTTATAATTCACCCCTCCACTTT.

This clonotype was seen a few times. The chain recombines TRBV6-5 with TRBJ2-7, with D perhaps TRBD1 (6 bases). V gave up 2 bases and J gave up 4 bases, with 6 bases separating them. CDR3 size: 12 residues. Germline V gene lookup returns CDR1 MNHEY and CDR2 SVGAGI. This chain's CDR3 is CASSYDRYEQYF. In DNA form, the CDR3 reads TGTGCCAGCAGTTACGACAGGTACGAGCAGTACTTC.

The V and J genes are TRBV5-6 and TRBJ2-7; possibly TRBD1 or TRBD2 for D (5 bases each). With 4 bases removed from V and 3 bases from J, the gap between germline ends came to 8 bases. The CDR3 loop spans 12 amino acids. CDR1 SGHDT and CDR2 YYEEEE come from the germline V gene. Written as DNA, the CDR3 is TGTGCCAGCAGCCCAGGGAGCTACGAGCAGTACTTC. The encoded protein is CASSPGSYEQYF.

The chain is built from TRBV20-1 and TRBJ2-7; D uncertain. The CDR3 has 12 residues. Trimming pared 2 bases from V and 5 bases from J, leaving 10 bases between. Germline CDR1 is DFQATT and CDR2 is SNEGSKA (reference sequence). CDR3 in DNA: TGCAGTGCTAGACAAGGCCCCAACGAGCAGTACGTC. Protein: CSARQGPNEQYV.

The CDR3 reads CSARLTLVSGELFF. For the CDR3, the DNA is TGCAGTGCTAGACTTACCCTTGTTTCCGGGGAGCTGTTTTTT. V is TRBV20-1 and J is TRBJ2-2; unclear D gene. Germline CDR1 and CDR2: DFQATT and SNEGSKA (reference sequence). This CDR3 is 14 amino acids long. Between the trimmed V and J ends, which lost 2 bases and 6 bases, there was a span of 13 bases.

V is TRBV5-1 and J is TRBJ2-1; D is unresolved. This CDR3 is built from 13 residues. The germline CDR1 and CDR2 sequences are SGHRS and YFSETQ. V dropped 2 bases and J dropped 8 bases, with 11 bases sitting between them. The CDR3 sequence: CASSLGGHDEQFF. The DNA for the CDR3 is TGCGCCAGCAGCTTAGGTGGGCACGATGAGCAGTTCTTC.

This clonotype rates as medium-sized (0.01 to 0.1%). The chain uses TRBV20-1 and TRBJ2-7; TRBD1 agrees at 7 bases. Germline CDR1 is DFQATT and CDR2 is SNEGSKA (reference sequence). With V trimmed by 0 bases and J by 5 bases, 7 bases remained unmatched. This CDR3 has 14 amino acids. The CDR3 loop is CSARDPTGYDEQYF. The DNA for the CDR3 is TGCAGTGCTAGAGACCCGACAGGGTATGACGAGCAGTACTTC.

In this sample, this clonotype turned up a few times. V is TRBV18 and J is TRBJ2-1; TRBD2 agrees at 12 bases. The length of the CDR3 is 15 residues. Germline V gene sequence: CDR1 KGHSH, CDR2 LQKENI. V lost 2 bases, J lost 9 bases, and 5 bases stayed unmatched. This CDR3 reads CASSPETSGRIEQFF. The CDR3 bases are TGTGCCAGCTCACCAGAGACTAGCGGGAGAATTGAGCAGTTCTTC.